This T cell receptor beta chain emerged from a study of CD4 and CD8 cells across lung adenocarcinoma regions. The CDR3 totals 14 residues. Germline values: CDR1 SGHTA, CDR2 FQGNSA. V dropped 5 bases and J dropped 5; count of bases not matched to a gene: 8. Samples came from patients with localized non-small cell lung adenocarcinoma. TCRdb re-derived calls from the PCR reads in MiXCR, one entry per CDR3 protein. The sample has 10,000 to 11,000 distinct CDR3 sequences, approximately 55% seen once. The TCR was taken from a male donor with lung adenocarcinoma. The CD4 and CD8 labels of this study may be unreliable. The genes are TRBV7-2 and TRBJ2-5, with 7 bases lining up with TRBD1. The sample comprised CD4+ T cells from the center of a lung tumor. CDR3 DNA: TGTGCCAGCAGCACAAGACAGGGTTACGAGACCCAGTACTTC. This codes for CASSTRQGYETQYF.